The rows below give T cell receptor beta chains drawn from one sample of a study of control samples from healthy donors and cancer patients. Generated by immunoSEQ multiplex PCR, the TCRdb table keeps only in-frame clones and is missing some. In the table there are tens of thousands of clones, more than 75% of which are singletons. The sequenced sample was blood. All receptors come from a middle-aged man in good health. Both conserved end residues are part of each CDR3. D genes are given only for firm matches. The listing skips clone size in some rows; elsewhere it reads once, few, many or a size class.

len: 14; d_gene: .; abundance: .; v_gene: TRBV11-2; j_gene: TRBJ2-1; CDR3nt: TGTGCCAGCAGCTTAGTTGTATTCGGCAATGAGCAGTTCTTC; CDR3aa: CASSLVVFGNEQFF
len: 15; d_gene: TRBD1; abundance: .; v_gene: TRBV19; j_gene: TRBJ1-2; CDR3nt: TGTGCCAGTAGAAACAGGGACAGTTTCTACTATGGCTACACCTTC; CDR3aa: CASRNRDSFYYGYTF
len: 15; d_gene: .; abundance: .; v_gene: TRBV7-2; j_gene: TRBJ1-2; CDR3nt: TGTGCCAGCAGCCCCCCCGACAGGAGCACCTATGGCTACACCTTC; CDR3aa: CASSPPDRSTYGYTF
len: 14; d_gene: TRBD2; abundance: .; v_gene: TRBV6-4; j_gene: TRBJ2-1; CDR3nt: TGTGCCAGCAGTTCCGGGGGGGGCTACAATGAGCAGTTCTTC; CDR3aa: CASSSGGGYNEQFF
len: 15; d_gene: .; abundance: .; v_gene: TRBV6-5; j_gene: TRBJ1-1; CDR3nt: TGTGCCAGCAGTTATACACAGGGTTGGAACACTGAAGCTTTCTTT; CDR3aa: CASSYTQGWNTEAFF
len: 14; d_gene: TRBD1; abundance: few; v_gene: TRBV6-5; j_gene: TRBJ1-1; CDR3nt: TGTGCCAGCAGGAACAGGGGCTTGAACACTGAAGCTTTCTTT; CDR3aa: CASRNRGLNTEAFF
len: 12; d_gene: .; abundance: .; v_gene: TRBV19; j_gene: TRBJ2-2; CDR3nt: TGTGCCAGTTCTAGCACCACCGGGGAGCTGTTTTTT; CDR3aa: CASSSTTGELFF
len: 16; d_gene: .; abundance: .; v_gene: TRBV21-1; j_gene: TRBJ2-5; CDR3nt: TGTGCCAGCAGCAAAAGGTCCTTTTCTAGCGCGGAGACCCAGTACTTC; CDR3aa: CASSKRSFSSAETQYF
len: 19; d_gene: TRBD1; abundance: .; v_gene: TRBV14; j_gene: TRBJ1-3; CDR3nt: TGTGCCAGCAGCCAGGATGTTGGACAGGGACTCGGCTCTGGAAACACCATATATTTT; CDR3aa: CASSQDVGQGLGSGNTIYF
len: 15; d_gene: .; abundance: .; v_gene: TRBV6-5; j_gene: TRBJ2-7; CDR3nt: TGTGCCAGCATCGACGACCCAGGGAAGCTGGTCGAGCAGTACTTC; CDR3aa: CASIDDPGKLVEQYF
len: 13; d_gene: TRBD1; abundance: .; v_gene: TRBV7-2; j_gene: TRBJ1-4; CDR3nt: TGTGCCAGCAGCCCACTACAGGGGAGCGAGCTGTTTTTT; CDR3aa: CASSPLQGSELFF
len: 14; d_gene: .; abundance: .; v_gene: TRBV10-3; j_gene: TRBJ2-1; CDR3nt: TGTGCCATCAGGCCGGGACTGGATTACAATGAGCAGTTCTTC; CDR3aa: CAIRPGLDYNEQFF
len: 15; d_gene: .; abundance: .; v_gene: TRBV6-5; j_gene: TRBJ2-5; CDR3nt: TGTGCCAGCAGTCCGCTTGGATTTGGCGGGGAGACCCAGTACTTC; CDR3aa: CASSPLGFGGETQYF
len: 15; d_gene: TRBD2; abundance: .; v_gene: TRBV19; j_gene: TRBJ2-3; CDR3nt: TGTGCCAGTAGTATAGTGGGTAGCGGGACGGATACGCAGTATTTT; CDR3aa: CASSIVGSGTDTQYF
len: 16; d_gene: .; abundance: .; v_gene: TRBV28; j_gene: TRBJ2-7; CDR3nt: TGTGCCAGCAGTTTAGGGGGCCACAATGCCCCCTACGAGCAGTACTTC; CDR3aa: CASSLGGHNAPYEQYF
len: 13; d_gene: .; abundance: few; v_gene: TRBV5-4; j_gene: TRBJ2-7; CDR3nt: TGTGCCAGCAGCTGGCAGGGAACCTACGAGCAGTACTTC; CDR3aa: CASSWQGTYEQYF
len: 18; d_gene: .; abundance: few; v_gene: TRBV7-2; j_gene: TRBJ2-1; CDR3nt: TGTGCCAGCAGCTTAGGTCCCCGGGGGGCTCGCTCCTACAATGAGCAGTTCTTC; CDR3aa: CASSLGPRGARSYNEQFF
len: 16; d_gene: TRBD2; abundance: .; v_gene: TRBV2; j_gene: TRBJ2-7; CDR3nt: TGTGCCAGCAGCCTTCGGGGAGCGGGAGGGCCCTACGAGCAGTACTTC; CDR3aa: CASSLRGAGGPYEQYF
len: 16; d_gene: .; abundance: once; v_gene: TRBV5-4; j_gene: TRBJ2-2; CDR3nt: TGTGCCAGCAGCCCCATGGGGAGGGGGTTCAGCGGGGAGCTGTTTTTT; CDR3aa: CASSPMGRGFSGELFF